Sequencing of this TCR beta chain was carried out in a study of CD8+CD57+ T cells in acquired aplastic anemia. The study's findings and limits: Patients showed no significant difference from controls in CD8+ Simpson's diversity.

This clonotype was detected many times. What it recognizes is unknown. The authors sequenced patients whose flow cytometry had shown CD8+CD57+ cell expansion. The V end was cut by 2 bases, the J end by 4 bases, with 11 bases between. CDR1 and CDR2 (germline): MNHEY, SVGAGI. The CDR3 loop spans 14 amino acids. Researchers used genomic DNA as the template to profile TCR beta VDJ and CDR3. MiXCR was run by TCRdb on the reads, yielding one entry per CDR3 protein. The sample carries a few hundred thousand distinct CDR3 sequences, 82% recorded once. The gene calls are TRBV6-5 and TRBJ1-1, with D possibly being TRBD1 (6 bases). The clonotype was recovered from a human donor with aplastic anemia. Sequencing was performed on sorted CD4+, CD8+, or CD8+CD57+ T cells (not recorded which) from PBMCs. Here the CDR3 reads CASSYDGTPTEAFF. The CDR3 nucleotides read TGTGCCAGCAGTTACGACGGGACACCCACTGAAGCTTTCTTT.